These 22 T cell receptor beta chains were sequenced from one sample in a study of PD-L1 blockade in urothelial cancer (TCRdb year 2017). The method behind the library was the immunoSEQ multiplex PCR assay. Not all clones reach the TCRdb copy of this immuneACCESS table, which keeps in-frame sequences only. Checked studies attribute under half of the gap to unresolved V genes and leave the rest unexplained. The sample includes tens of thousands of clones, with just over 85% observed a single time. 2.5% to 3.5% of the sample lies in the top ten. The sample consisted of PBMCs, taken around atezolizumab (anti-PD-L1) treatment. These receptors all stem from a man aged 45-60 years with urothelial cancer.

The chain joins TRBV9 to TRBJ2-1, with 11 bases identical to TRBD2. In germline, CDR1 is SGDLS, CDR2 YYNGEE. CDR3 length: 13 amino acids. The ends lost 9 bases at V and 8 bases at J; junction bases unmatched: 7. The CDR3 region is CATSSGRSDEQFF. In DNA, the CDR3 is TGTGCCACCTCTAGCGGGAGGTCCGATGAGCAGTTCTTC.

The V call is TRBV30, the J call TRBJ1-1; 9 bases match TRBD1. The J segment lost 5 bases and the V segment lost 4 bases, leaving 11 bases of the junction unmatched. This CDR3 region has 15 residues. Germline CDR1 GTSNPN, CDR2 SVGIG (reference sequence). The CDR3 nucleotides read TGTGCCTGGAAACCTTCGGACAGGGGAAGAACTGAAGCTTTCTTT. Amino acids: CAWKPSDRGRTEAFF.

V usage is TRBV19 and J usage is TRBJ1-2; 9 bases match TRBD1. There are 13 residues in the CDR3. Germline V lookup: CDR1 LNHDA, CDR2 SQIVND (reference sequence). V lost 6 bases and J lost 2; bases outside the gene matches: 1. The CDR3 DNA sequence: TGTGCCAGTAGAGACAGGGGGAACTATGGCTACACCTTC. Protein product: CASRDRGNYGYTF.

V is TRBV10-3 and J is TRBJ2-7; D is possibly TRBD2 (6 bases). The CDR3 spans 13 residues. CDR1 is ENHRY, CDR2 SYGVKD, per germline. Deletions cut 0 bases from V and 3 bases from J, with 6 bases between. Here the CDR3 reads CAISESGGYEQYF. CDR3 nucleotides: TGTGCCATCAGTGAGTCGGGGGGCTACGAGCAGTACTTC.

The V and J genes are TRBV28 and TRBJ2-7; 10 nucleotides line up with TRBD2. V shed 7 bases and J 6 bases; nucleotides not matched to a gene: 12. The CDR3 consists of 15 residues. Germline loops: CDR1 MDHEN, CDR2 SYDVKM. This CDR3 is CASILSLAGVSEQYF. The DNA for the CDR3 is TGTGCCAGCATCCTAAGTCTAGCGGGAGTTTCCGAGCAGTACTTC.

This rearrangement joins TRBV30 to TRBJ2-7, with 9 bases identical to TRBD2. With V trimmed by 5 bases and J by 7 bases, 3 bases remained unmatched. The CDR3 runs to 11 residues. Per the germline V gene, CDR1 is GTSNPN and CDR2 is SVGIG (reference sequence). As DNA, the CDR3 is TGTGCCTGGGGTCTAGCGGGGGAGCAGTACTTC. Its protein product is CAWGLAGEQYF.

This clone was observed a single time. V is TRBV9 and J is TRBJ2-5; no clear D gene. CDR3 length: 12 amino acids. Trimming took 4 bases from V and 0 from J, leaving 4 bases between them. Germline CDR1 reads SGDLS; CDR2 reads YYNGEE. The CDR3 DNA sequence: TGTGCCAGCAGCCTTAACCAAGAGACCCAGTACTTC. Translation: CASSLNQETQYF.

The chain couples TRBV27 to TRBJ1-3, with a possible D match to TRBD1 (6 bases). The germline gives CDR1 MNHEY, CDR2 SMNVEV (reference sequence). V was clipped by 4 bases and J by 2 bases, with 9 bases between them. The CDR3 extends over 14 amino acids. CDR3 DNA sequence: TGTGCCAGCAGTTCGGCAGGGGCTGGAAACACCATATATTTT. It specifies CASSSAGAGNTIYF.

This clone showed up just a few times. V and J are TRBV19 and TRBJ1-6; D ambiguous. Trimming pared 3 bases from V and 6 bases from J, leaving 9 bases between. Germline CDR1 reads LNHDA; CDR2 reads SQIVND (reference sequence). This CDR3 contains 14 residues. The CDR3 sequence is CASSISGFNSPLHF. The CDR3, as DNA: TGTGCCAGTAGTATCTCAGGCTTTAATTCACCCCTCCACTTT.

This clone was detected a few times. V gene TRBV9 combines with J gene TRBJ2-7; D gene ambiguous. Trimming left V 0 bases short and J 0 bases short, with 7 bases between. The CDR3 covers 14 residues. Germline V CDR1 and CDR2: SGDLS, YYNGEE. CDR3 bases: TGTGCCAGCAGCGTAGGTGGCATCTCCTACGAGCAGTACTTC. Its protein product is CASSVGGISYEQYF.

The V and J genes are TRBV6-1 and TRBJ1-5; TRBD1 is a possible D gene (6 bases). The germline CDR1 and CDR2 sequences are MNHNS and SASEGT. V was cut by 5 bases and J by 5 bases, with 13 bases left in between. There are 14 residues in the CDR3. CDR3 region: CASSIEPGDQPQHF. As DNA, the CDR3 is TGTGCCAGCAGTATCGAGCCAGGGGATCAGCCCCAGCATTTT.

The gene calls are TRBV28 and TRBJ2-5, with 7 bases fitting TRBD2. J lost 4 bases, V lost 2 bases, and 7 bases had no gene match. Looked up from germline, CDR1 is MDHEN and CDR2 is SYDVKM. CDR3 length: 15 amino acids. CDR3 in amino acids: CASSLPSGSRETQYF. In DNA form, the CDR3 reads TGTGCCAGCAGTTTACCTAGCGGTTCGAGAGAGACCCAGTACTTC.

V usage is TRBV19 and J usage is TRBJ1-2, with D unclear. This CDR3 spans 12 amino acids. Germline V gene sequence: CDR1 LNHDA, CDR2 SQIVND (reference sequence). V was clipped by 5 bases and J by 8 bases, with 12 bases between them. CDR3 DNA: TGTGCCAGTAGTGAGGGCAGAAGAGGCTACACCTTC. Encoded protein: CASSEGRRGYTF.

The V and J genes are TRBV15 and TRBJ1-6, with 7 bases that match TRBD1. The CDR3 is 17 amino acids. V was pared by 2 bases and J by 1 base, with 5 bases of the junction left unmatched. The V gene's germline CDR1 is LNHNV and CDR2 YYDKDF (reference sequence). Written as DNA, the CDR3 is TGTGCCACCAGCAGAACGGGGACAGCTTCCTATAATTCACCCCTCCACTTT. Its protein is CATSRTGTASYNSPLHF.

The gene calls are TRBV10-3 and TRBJ2-7; 7 nucleotides line up with TRBD2. The CDR3 runs 14 residues. Germline trimming cut 0 bases from V and 10 bases from J; bases unmatched to any gene: 9. Germline values: CDR1 ENHRY, CDR2 SYGVKD. The CDR3: CAISESTRTSDQYF. The CDR3 DNA sequence: TGTGCCATCAGTGAGTCGACTCGGACTAGTGATCAGTACTTC.

This clone was seen just once. The rearrangement joins TRBV5-5 to TRBJ2-5, with 7 bases identical to TRBD1. The V gene end was trimmed by 3 bases and the J gene end by 7 bases; junction bases not matched to a gene: 12. CDR3 length: 15 residues. The germline V gene encodes CDR1 SGHKS and CDR2 YYEKEE (reference sequence). CDR3 region: CASSSTLPGQPTQYF. CDR3 sequence (DNA): TGTGCCAGCAGCTCGACACTCCCGGGACAGCCGACCCAGTACTTC.

The rearrangement uses TRBV6-1 and TRBJ1-5; D unresolved. V shed 4 bases and J shed 6 bases, with 13 bases lying between them. The CDR3 length is 14 residues. CDR1 MNHNS and CDR2 SASEGT come from the germline V gene. The CDR3 is CASSGATGTQPQHF. The CDR3 DNA is TGTGCCAGCAGTGGTGCTACGGGAACTCAGCCCCAGCATTTT.

The chain couples TRBV2 to TRBJ2-1; 10 bases map to TRBD2. Germline V gene sequence: CDR1 SNHLY, CDR2 FYNNEI. CDR3 length: 14 amino acids. Germline trimming cut 10 bases from V and 4 bases from J; bases unmatched to any gene: 7. This CDR3 is CATQREGGYNEQFF. The CDR3 nucleotides read TGTGCCACCCAGCGGGAGGGAGGGTACAATGAGCAGTTCTTC.

In this sample, this clone turned up a few times. The chain joins TRBV30 to TRBJ2-7; 8 nucleotides line up with TRBD2. CDR1 is GTSNPN and CDR2 is SVGIG in the germline V gene (reference sequence). The V gene end was trimmed by 1 base and the J gene end by 3 bases; junction bases not matched to a gene: 5. The CDR3 spans 14 residues. The CDR3 spells CAWSGIAGFYEQYF. The CDR3, as DNA: TGTGCCTGGAGTGGAATAGCGGGGTTCTACGAGCAGTACTTC.

V gene TRBV2 combines with J gene TRBJ2-2; D uncertain. Trimming shortened V by 7 bases and J by 1 base, and 10 bases separated the two germline ends. Germline CDR1 reads SNHLY; CDR2 reads FYNNEI. The CDR3 runs to 14 residues. CDR3 loop: CASTVQRNTGELFF. The CDR3 coding sequence is TGTGCCAGCACGGTCCAGCGGAACACCGGGGAGCTGTTTTTT.

V and J are TRBV6-1 and TRBJ1-4; D uncertain. V lost 4 bases to trimming and J lost 5 bases, with 8 bases between them. Germline CDR1 reads MNHNS; CDR2 reads SASEGT. The CDR3 has 13 amino acids. This chain's CDR3 is CASSVPRNEKLFF. The DNA for the CDR3 is TGTGCCAGCAGTGTCCCGAGGAATGAAAAACTGTTTTTT.

V and J are TRBV25-1 and TRBJ2-4, with D possibly matching TRBD2 (5 bases). CDR3 length: 15 residues. Trimming removed 3 bases from V and 9 bases from J, with 18 bases in between. In germline, CDR1 is MGHDK, CDR2 SYGVNS. The CDR3 region has the DNA TGTGCCAGCAGTGACGGGAACAGACCGGGTGGCATTCAGTACTTC. Its protein product is CASSDGNRPGGIQYF.